The clone carrying this T cell receptor (beta chain) was picked up a small number of times. This specimen comes from a study of shared clonotypes between healthy human individuals. Profiled with immunoSEQ multiplex PCR; TCRdb holds only in-frame clones, not every one. The table records 95,000 to 120,000 clones, about 63% of them present only once. The sample was memory CD8+ T cells sorted from blood. Regarding subset: CD45RO+ cells pooled with CCR7-negative TemRA cells. This TCR came from a woman younger than 45 in good health.

DNA of the CDR3: TGTGCCACCAGCAGCTTGCAAGGAAACACCATATATTTT. Protein product: CATSSLQGNTIYF. The chain employs TRBV15 and TRBJ1-3; D unclear. V shed 3 bases and J shed 4 bases, with 7 bases lying between them. The CDR3 is 13 amino acids. Germline values: CDR1 LNHNV, CDR2 YYDKDF (reference sequence). Full variable domain (rest looked up from reference TRBV15 and TRBJ1-3): DAMVIQNPRYQVTQFGKPVTLSCSQTLNHNVMYWYQQKSSQAPKLLFHYYDKDFNNEADTPDNFQSRRPNTSFCFLDIRSPGLGDTAMYLCATSSLQGNTIYFGEGSWLTVV.